These 7 T cell receptor beta chains were all obtained from the same sample, sequenced in a study of cytomegalovirus exposure and HLA in healthy donors. Assay used: immunoSEQ multiplex PCR; TCRdb lists only in-frame clones, some missing. The table records over 200,000 clones, around 78% of them present only once. The source material was PBMCs. The receptors were sampled from a woman aged 18-29 years in good health and CMV-seronegative.

The chain links TRBV11-1 to TRBJ2-1, with 8 bases aligning to TRBD1. V lost 5 bases to trimming and J lost 6 bases; unmatched junction nucleotides: 3. The length of the CDR3 is 13 residues. Germline V gene data show CDR1 as SGHAT and CDR2 as FQDESV (reference sequence). The CDR3: CASSLDRGNEQFF. The CDR3 DNA reads as TGTGCCAGCAGCCTCGACAGGGGCAATGAGCAGTTCTTC.

This rearrangement joins TRBV4-1 to TRBJ2-7; D gene ambiguous. There are 17 residues in the CDR3. The germline gives CDR1 MGHRA, CDR2 YSYEKL. With 2 bases removed from V and 1 base from J, the gap between germline ends came to 18 bases. Here the CDR3 DNA reads TGCGCCAGCAGCCAACTCCTTACGGAGTTTCAGTCCTACGAGCAGTACTTC. It translates to CASSQLLTEFQSYEQYF.

This chain links TRBV5-6 with TRBJ2-7; the match to TRBD2 covers 8 bases. In germline, CDR1 is SGHDT, CDR2 YYEEEE. V trimming: 3 bases; J trimming: 3 bases; junction bases outside the gene matches: 5. The CDR3 runs 14 residues. In DNA form, the CDR3 reads TGTGCCAGCAGCTCTACTAGCGGCCTCTACGAGCAGTACTTC. This encodes CASSSTSGLYEQYF.

The V and J genes are TRBV5-1 and TRBJ2-7, with D unclear. Germline V gene data show CDR1 as SGHRS and CDR2 as YFSETQ. Trimming removed 0 bases from V and 5 bases from J, with 21 bases in between. The CDR3 is 17 residues long. The CDR3 reads CASSLGVLQSLWNEQYF. The CDR3 nucleotides are TGCGCCAGCAGCTTGGGGGTGTTGCAGTCTCTCTGGAACGAGCAGTACTTC.

The chain joins TRBV6-4 to TRBJ2-1; 12 bases agree with TRBD2. CDR1 and CDR2 (germline): MRHNA, SNTAGT. This CDR3 region has 15 residues. The V segment lost 6 bases and the J segment 6 bases; nucleotides outside the gene matches: 6. CDR3 amino acids: CASSYLAGGPNEQFF. CDR3 DNA: TGTGCCAGCAGCTACCTAGCGGGGGGGCCCAATGAGCAGTTCTTC.

The chain is built from TRBV9 and TRBJ1-1; TRBD1 matches at 7 bases. The V and J ends lost 3 bases and 5 bases, in that order; junction bases with no gene match: 7. This CDR3 has 14 residues. Per germline, CDR1 SGDLS and CDR2 YYNGEE. CDR3 bases: TGTGCCAGCAGCGCGAACGTACAGGGGACTGAAGCTTTCTTT. Amino acid sequence: CASSANVQGTEAFF.

This chain connects TRBV5-5 to TRBJ2-7, with 9 bases aligning to TRBD2. The CDR3 extends over 15 amino acids. Looked up from germline, CDR1 is SGHKS and CDR2 is YYEKEE (reference sequence). Trimming removed 4 bases from V and 6 bases from J; junction bases left unmatched: 11. The CDR3 DNA is TGTGCCAGCAGCACCCAAGGGGCGGGGGGGCGCGAGCAGTACTTC. It specifies CASSTQGAGGREQYF.